This T cell receptor beta chain came from a study of blood T cell repertoires in COVID-19. Whole-study context: Material from acute and convalescent COVID-19 was sourced from the United States, Italy and Spain. T cells, B-cell-depleted T cells, or PBMCs provided the cDNA or gDNA that served as material.

V shed 6 bases and J 0 bases; nucleotides not matched to a gene: 4. CDR1 and CDR2 (germline): SGHNT, YENEEA. The CDR3 spans 14 residues. Methods used by the authors: It was from reference gene primer amplification that nucleated cell counts were estimated. This table comes from immunoSEQ multiplex PCR, and its TCRdb copy is limited to in-frame clones, with some not included. Clone size and the V and J calls come from that table; the DNA yielded D and trimming. This table holds 88,000 or so clones, about 85% found once. The J gene is TRBJ2-7, the V gene TRBV11-3; 8 bases fit TRBD1. Sequenced input: peripheral blood. This TCR was sampled from a man between 60 and 75 years old with acute or convalescent COVID-19. The CDR3 here is CASRFTGGSYEQYF. The CDR3 DNA follows: TGTGCCAGCAGGTTCACAGGGGGCTCCTACGAGCAGTACTTC. Combining the CDR3 with reference TRBV11-3 and TRBJ2-7 gives the whole variable domain EAGVVQSPRYKIIEKKQPVAFWCNPISGHNTLYWYLQNLGQGPELLIRYENEEAVDDSQLPKDRFSAERLKGVDSTLKIQPAELGDSAVYLCASRFTGGSYEQYFGPGTRLTVT.